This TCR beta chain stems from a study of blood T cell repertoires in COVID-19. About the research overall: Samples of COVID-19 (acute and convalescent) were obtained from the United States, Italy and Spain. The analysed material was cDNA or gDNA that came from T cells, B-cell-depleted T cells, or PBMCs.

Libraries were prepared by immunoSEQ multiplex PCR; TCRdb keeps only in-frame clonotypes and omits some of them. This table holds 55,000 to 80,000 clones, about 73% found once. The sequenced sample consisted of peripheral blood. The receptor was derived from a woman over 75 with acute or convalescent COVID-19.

The CDR3 DNA is TGTGCCAGCAGTGTAAGGGTCGCGGGGGGATGGTACACCTTC. Its protein is CASSVRVAGGWYTF. This rearrangement joins TRBV2 to TRBJ1-2, with a tentative D call TRBD1 (5 bases). V lost 4 bases, J lost 11 bases, and 20 bases lay in between. CDR1 is SNHLY and CDR2 is FYNNEI in the germline V gene. The CDR3 has 14 residues.